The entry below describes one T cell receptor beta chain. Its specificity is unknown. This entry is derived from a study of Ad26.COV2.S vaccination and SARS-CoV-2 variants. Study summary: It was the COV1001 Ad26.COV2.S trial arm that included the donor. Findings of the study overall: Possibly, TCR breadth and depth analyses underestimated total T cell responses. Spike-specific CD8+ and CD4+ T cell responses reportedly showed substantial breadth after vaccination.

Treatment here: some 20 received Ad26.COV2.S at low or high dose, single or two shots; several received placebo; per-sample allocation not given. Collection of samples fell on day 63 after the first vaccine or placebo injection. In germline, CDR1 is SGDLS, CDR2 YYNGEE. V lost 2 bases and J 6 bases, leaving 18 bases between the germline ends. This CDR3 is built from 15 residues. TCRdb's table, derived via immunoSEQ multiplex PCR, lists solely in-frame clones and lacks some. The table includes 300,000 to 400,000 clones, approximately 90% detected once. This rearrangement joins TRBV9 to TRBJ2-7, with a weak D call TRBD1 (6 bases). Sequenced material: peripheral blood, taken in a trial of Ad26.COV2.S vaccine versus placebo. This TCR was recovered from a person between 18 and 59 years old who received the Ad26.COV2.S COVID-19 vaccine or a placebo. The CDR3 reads CASSVDSGAGSEQYF. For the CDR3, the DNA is TGTGCCAGCAGCGTTGATTCAGGGGCAGGCTCCGAGCAGTACTTC.